This T cell receptor beta chain was sequenced in a study of cytomegalovirus exposure and HLA in healthy donors (dated by TCRdb to 2016 to 2017). About the study as a whole: According to an earlier analysis of 550 to 750 of the donors, roughly 180 million T cells yielded 117 million unique TCR beta sequences and 250 to 350 Gb of sequence data. The T cell repertoires of under 700 subjects were profiled by immunosequencing and related to cytomegalovirus serostatus. To decide whether each TCR beta V gene segment behaved as functional or pseudogenic, an earlier analysis of approximately 590 of the donors relied on high-throughput TCR beta sequencing. The number of donors typed differed by locus, with roughly 620-630 for A, B, C, DRB1 and DQB1, around 560 for DQA1, about 610 for DPA1, and some 470 for DPB1. Every discovery cohort repertoire had been produced on one sequencing platform. An early release covering more than 500 HLA-typed donors comprised approximately 290 gigabases of sequencing data and around 85 million unique TCR sequences. A later genetic analysis used genome-wide SNP genotypes for about 65% of the 666 donors, treating that subset as a discovery cohort. Of the approximately 370 genotyped donors, 75% to 85% were placed in the genetic ancestry cluster associated with self-reported Caucasian donors. On average, around 240,000 unique TCR beta nucleotide sequences were sequenced per donor among more than 350 genotyped donors of the cohort, with about 17% of those sequences being non-productive. High-throughput TCR immunosequencing, statistical association of individual TCRs with disease status, and machine learning were combined to predict cytomegalovirus infection status. Donor age, sex, ethnicity and CMV serostatus were compiled alongside the repertoire data. A separate validation cohort of 100 to 150 different subjects was used in addition to the roughly 620-subject first cohort. A later analysis re-analyzed previously published TCR beta repertoires from approximately 700 donors and added high-resolution HLA genotyping to study TCR occurrence patterns. The later analysis used no new phenotypic data to find candidate immune exposures, relying instead on TCR beta sequences and their occurrence across donors. HLA typing covered class I and class II loci at four-digit resolution. The aim of the study was to test whether cataloging public T cell receptors could identify signatures of past pathogen exposure. Because of strong linkage in the cohort, roughly five DR-DQ haplotypes were treated as single units for association and clustering. The paper's findings and limits, for the study overall: Roughly uniform sequencing depth across donors was assumed in presence/absence analyses, although this assumption may not hold. A later genetic analysis reported fewer N-insertions in productive TCRs among donors in an Asian-associated ancestry cluster than the roughly 700-donor mean. The classifier was reported to diagnose cytomegalovirus status with high specificity and sensitivity in both the original and validation cohorts. The 87-base-pair reads could not distinguish some IMGT-functional V segments, including TRBV6-2 and TRBV6-3, so those segments were excluded. A further reported finding was that TCR beta sequences accurately predicted the HLA-A and HLA-B alleles for most subjects in the first cohort. According to a later analysis, most CMV-associated TCR beta chains appeared to be HLA-restricted, and the HLA associations seemed to be driven largely by CMV exposure. In a later analysis, HLA-associated TCR beta chains showed more clonal expansion and lower generation probabilities than non-associated chains that were equally common. About 17 rarely observed V segments, including chromosome 9 orphons, were excluded from the earlier analysis of just under 600 of the donors because counts were too low. A later genetic analysis associated a missense DCLRE1C variant with V-gene and J-gene trimming of TCR beta chains, and an independent cohort replicated the association. In an earlier analysis of a few hundred of the donors, most TCR beta V segments were observed in productive rearrangements about 87% or about 30% of the time, broadly matching IMGT annotations. A total of 150 to 200 TCR beta chains were listed by the study as associated with cytomegalovirus. Linkage disequilibrium might explain the correlated functional status among segregating V segments, but an unknown experimental factor could not be ruled out. This cohort had only TCR beta chains sequenced, and the lack of alpha or paired-chain data limited which features could be detected. In vitro tests confirmed that a few of the cytomegalovirus-associated TCR beta chains recognize cytomegalovirus antigens. Several of the top co-occurrence clusters appeared to be linked to parvovirus B19, influenza, CMV and Epstein-Barr virus, according to a later analysis. A group of highly shared sequence variants was considered likely to be a technical artifact of the sequencing pipeline. A later analysis found that TCR association rates varied across HLA loci, with DRB1 alleles showing the most associated TCRs and HLA-C alleles the fewest. The authors suggested that the approach could potentially be generalized to other disease states and immunological phenotypes. In a later analysis, more than 15,000 TCR beta sequences were associated with specific HLA alleles at a false discovery rate of 0.05. Strong co-occurrence of HLA alleles, especially DR and DQ, made assigning TCR associations to individual alleles difficult. Because HLA typing was unavailable for some donors at each locus, only the typed subset was used in association tests. CMV serostatus was the only immune exposure information available for the cohort. Across donors, most TCR sequences were observed very rarely, whereas some public TCRs were present in many individuals.

The germline V end is reduced by 4 bases and the J end by 0 bases; junction bases left unmatched: 10. The germline V gene (reference sequence) sets CDR1 to SGHKS and CDR2 to YYEKEE. The CDR3 spans 18 residues, from the cysteine through the phenylalanine. Just the 54-base CDR3 DNA is kept, in frame starting at base 1. This clone was seen once. It has no known antigen specificity. Within one base of it there is no much larger clone, and no base qualities were kept. The cohort comprised around 690 healthy bone marrow donors. All cohort members were sampled while nominally healthy, although unrecorded immune exposures were likely present. The donor was CMV seropositive and was included in the group of some 290 seropositive cohort members. Each donor provided a peripheral blood sample, and peripheral blood mononuclear cells were used for TCR beta sequencing. Genomic DNA extraction from the blood cell samples was performed with the Qiagen DNeasy Blood Extraction Kit.

Library prep was done by the immunoSEQ multiplex PCR assay. A mixture of 60 forward primers for TCR Vbeta segments and 13 reverse primers for TCR Jbeta segments was used in the multiplex PCR. The CDR3 region of rearranged TCR beta genes was amplified from genomic DNA with a multiplex PCR assay. Amplified TCR beta libraries were sequenced as 87-base-pair reads on the Illumina HiSeq System. In the authors' own workflow: A later analysis counted approximately 76 million unique TCR beta chains across the roughly 700 repertoires, and 9 million to 14 million of these chains were shared by at least two donors. Raw reads were error-corrected and collapsed into unique sequences by a nearest-neighbor algorithm in which closely related sequences were merged to remove PCR and sequencing errors. To assign V, D and J gene segments, CDR3 sequences were aligned to IMGT reference sequences. For a sequence to be retained, at least a six-nucleotide match to both a V gene segment and a J gene segment was required. Rearrangements were classified as productive when the CDR3 lacked stop codons and remained in frame with V and J, and all other rearrangements were classified as non-productive. Following IMGT convention, CDR3 was defined as the stretch from the second conserved V-encoded cysteine up to the conserved J-encoded phenylalanine. The earlier analysis of about 570 of the donors excluded any sequence lacking an unambiguous match to a single V gene segment. An earlier analysis of a few hundred of the donors called V segments functional above 56.7% productive rearrangements and segregating when the between-donor standard deviation exceeded 5%. A statistical classification framework was built to diagnose cytomegalovirus status from the catalog of TCR beta chain sequences. V and J gene assignment, in a later analysis, came from comparing TCR nucleotide sequences with IMGT/GENE-DB human TR gene sequences. The TCRdist pipeline was used in a later analysis to assign CDR3 sequences and most-parsimonious VDJ recombination scenarios. In a later analysis, each TCR beta chain was defined by its CDR3 amino acid sequence together with its V-gene family, and reads without a unique V-gene family were excluded. In a later analysis, approximately 640 highly shared, low-generation-probability nucleotide sequences were removed to address suspected cross-contamination and a sequencing artifact. A later analysis calculated a clonal expansion index for each public chain from normalized within-repertoire ranks of inferred template counts. Generation probabilities in a later analysis came from a VDJ recombination model fitted to out-of-frame rearrangements, and those results were checked against IGoR. A later analysis scored TCR-TCR, TCR-HLA and TCR-CMV co-occurrence with hypergeometric tests, applying a repertoire-size bias correction to TCR pairs. A later analysis estimated false discovery rates by permuting HLA or CMV assignments 20 times. In a later analysis, co-occurring TCRs were grouped with DBSCAN, and TCRdist sequence similarity was added when clustering was performed within HLA-allele-positive subsets. Co-occurrence clustering excluded repertoires with fewer than 30,000 or more than 120,000 public chains, plus five with anomalous nucleotide sharing. TCRdb obtained this table from immuneACCESS and retained in-frame rearrangements with V and J assigned. These tables miss some clones; where compared with another copy, unresolved V genes account for less than half of the shortfall, and the remainder is unexplained. V, J and clone size are taken as reported in that table, and D and trimming were inferred from the DNA itself. This sample gives 110,000 to 150,000 clones in total; roughly 75% of them show up just once. The ten top clones hold almost 7% of the sample.

The V and J segments used are TRBV5-5 and TRBJ1-6; 7 middle bases align to TRBD1. The sequencing sample was made of PBMCs. This receptor was identified in a man between 35 and 55 years old in good health and CMV-seropositive. The CDR3 amino acid sequence is: CASSTADRLSSYNSPLHF. Read as DNA, the sequence is TGTGCCAGCAGCACGGCGGACAGGCTAAGCTCCTATAATTCACCCCTCCACTTT. Joined to the reference TRBV5-5 and TRBJ1-6 proteins, this CDR3 gives the full variable domain: DAGVTQSPTHLIKTRGQQVTLRCSPISGHKSVSWYQQVLGQGPQFIFQYYEKEERGRGNFPDRFSARQFPNYSSELNVNALLLGDSALYLCASSTADRLSSYNSPLHFGNGTRLTVT.